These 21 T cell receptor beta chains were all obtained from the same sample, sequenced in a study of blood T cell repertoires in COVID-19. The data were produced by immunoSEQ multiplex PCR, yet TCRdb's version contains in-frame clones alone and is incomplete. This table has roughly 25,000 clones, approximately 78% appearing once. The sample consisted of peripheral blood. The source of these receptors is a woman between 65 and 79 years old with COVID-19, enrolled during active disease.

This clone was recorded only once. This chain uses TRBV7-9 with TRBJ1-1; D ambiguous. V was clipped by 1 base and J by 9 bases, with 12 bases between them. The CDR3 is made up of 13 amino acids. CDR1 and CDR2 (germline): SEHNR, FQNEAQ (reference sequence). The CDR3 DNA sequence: TGTGCCAGCAGCTTAGACTGGCGCGGCCAAGCTTTCTTT. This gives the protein CASSLDWRGQAFF.

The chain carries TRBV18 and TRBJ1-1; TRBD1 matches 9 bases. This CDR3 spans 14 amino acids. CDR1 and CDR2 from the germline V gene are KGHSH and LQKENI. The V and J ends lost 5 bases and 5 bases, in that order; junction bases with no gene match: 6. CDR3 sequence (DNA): TGTGCCAGCTCAGCGAACAGGGGGCAAACTGAAGCTTTCTTT. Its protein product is CASSANRGQTEAFF. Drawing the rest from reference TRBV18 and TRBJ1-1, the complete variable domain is NAGVMQNPRHLVRRRGQEARLRCSPMKGHSHVYWYRQLPEEGLKFMVYLQKENIIDESGMPKERFSAEFPKEGPSILRIQQVVRGDSAAYFCASSANRGQTEAFFGQGTRLTVV.

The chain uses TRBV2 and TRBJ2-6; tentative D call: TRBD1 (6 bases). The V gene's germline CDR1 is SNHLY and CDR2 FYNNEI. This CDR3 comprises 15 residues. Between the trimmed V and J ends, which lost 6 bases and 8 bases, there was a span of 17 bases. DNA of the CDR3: TGTGCCAGCAGGACCGGCAGGGGTTCAACCAACGTCCTGACTTTC. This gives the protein CASRTGRGSTNVLTF.

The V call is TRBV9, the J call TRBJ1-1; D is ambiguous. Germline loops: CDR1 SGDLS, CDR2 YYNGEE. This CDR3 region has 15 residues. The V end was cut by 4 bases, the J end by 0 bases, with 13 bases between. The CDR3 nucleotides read TGTGCCAGCAGCTCATCCCTAACTATGAACACTGAAGCTTTCTTT. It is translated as CASSSSLTMNTEAFF. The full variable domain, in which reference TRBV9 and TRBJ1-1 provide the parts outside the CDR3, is DSGVTQTPKHLITATGQRVTLRCSPRSGDLSVYWYQQSLDQGLQFLIQYYNGEERAKGNILERFSAQQFPDLHSELNLSSLELGDSALYFCASSSSLTMNTEAFFGQGTRLTVV.

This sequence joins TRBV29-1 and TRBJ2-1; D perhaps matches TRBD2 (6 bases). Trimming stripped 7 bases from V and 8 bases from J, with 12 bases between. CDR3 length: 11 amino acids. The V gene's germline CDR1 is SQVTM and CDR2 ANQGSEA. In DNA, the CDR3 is TGCAGCGAACGGGAGAACTATGAGCAGTTCTTC. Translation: CSERENYEQFF.

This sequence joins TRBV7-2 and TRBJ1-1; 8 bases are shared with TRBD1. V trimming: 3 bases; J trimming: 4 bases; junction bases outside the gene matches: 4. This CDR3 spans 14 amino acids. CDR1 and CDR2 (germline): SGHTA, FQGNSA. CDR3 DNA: TGTGCCAGCAGCTTGGACAGGGTGTTCACTGAAGCTTTCTTT. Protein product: CASSLDRVFTEAFF.

CDR3 in amino acids: CASSFDWGLTGANVLTF. The CDR3 DNA sequence: TGTGCCAGCAGCTTTGATTGGGGGCTCACTGGGGCCAACGTCCTGACTTTC. The chain has TRBV5-5 and TRBJ2-6, with TRBD1 as a possible D gene (6 bases). CDR3 length equals 17 residues. V was clipped by 2 bases and J by 2 bases, with 14 bases between them. CDR1 is SGHKS, CDR2 YYEKEE, per germline (reference sequence). Variable domain in full (rest from reference TRBV5-5 and TRBJ2-6): DAGVTQSPTHLIKTRGQQVTLRCSPISGHKSVSWYQQVLGQGPQFIFQYYEKEERGRGNFPDRFSARQFPNYSSELNVNALLLGDSALYLCASSFDWGLTGANVLTFGAGSRLTVL.

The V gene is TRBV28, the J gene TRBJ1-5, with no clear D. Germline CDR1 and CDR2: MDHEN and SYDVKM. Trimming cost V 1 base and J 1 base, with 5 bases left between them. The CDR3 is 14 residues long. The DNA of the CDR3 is TGTGCCAGCAGTTTATCCGGGAGCAATCAGCCCCAGCATTTT. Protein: CASSLSGSNQPQHF.

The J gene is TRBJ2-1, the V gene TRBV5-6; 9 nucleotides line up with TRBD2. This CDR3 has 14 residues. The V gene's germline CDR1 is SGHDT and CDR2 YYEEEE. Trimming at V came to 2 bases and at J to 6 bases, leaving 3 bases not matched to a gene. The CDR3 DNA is TGTGCCAGCAGCTTAGCGGGGGGAAGCAATGAGCAGTTCTTC. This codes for CASSLAGGSNEQFF.

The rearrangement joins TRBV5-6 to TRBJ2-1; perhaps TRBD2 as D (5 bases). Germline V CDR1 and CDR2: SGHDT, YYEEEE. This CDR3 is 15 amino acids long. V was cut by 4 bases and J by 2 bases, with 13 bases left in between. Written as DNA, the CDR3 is TGTGCCAGCAGCCCGGACGGGGTGCCCTACAATGAGCAGTTCTTC. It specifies CASSPDGVPYNEQFF.

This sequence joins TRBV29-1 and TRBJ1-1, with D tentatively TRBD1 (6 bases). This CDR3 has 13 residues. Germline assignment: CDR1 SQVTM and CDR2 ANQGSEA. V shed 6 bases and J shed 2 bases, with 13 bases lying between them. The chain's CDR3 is CSVADRTNTEAFF. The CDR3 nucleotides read TGCAGCGTGGCGGACAGAACTAACACTGAAGCTTTCTTT.

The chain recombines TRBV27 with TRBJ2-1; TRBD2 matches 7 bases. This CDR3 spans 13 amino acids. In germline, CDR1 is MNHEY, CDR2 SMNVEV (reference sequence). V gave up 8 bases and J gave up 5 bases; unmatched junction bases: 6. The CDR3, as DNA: TGTGCCAGCCAGACTAGCCTCAACAATGAGCAGTTCTTC. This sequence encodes CASQTSLNNEQFF.

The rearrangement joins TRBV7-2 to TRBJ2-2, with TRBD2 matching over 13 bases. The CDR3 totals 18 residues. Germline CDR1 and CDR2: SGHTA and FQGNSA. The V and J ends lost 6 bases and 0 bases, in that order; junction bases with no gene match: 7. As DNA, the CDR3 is TGTGCCAGCAGGGGGGGGACTAGCGGGACCTCGAACACCGGGGAGCTGTTTTTT. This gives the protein CASRGGTSGTSNTGELFF. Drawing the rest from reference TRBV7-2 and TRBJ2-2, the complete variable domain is GAGVSQSPSNKVTEKGKDVELRCDPISGHTALYWYRQSLGQGLEFLIYFQGNSAPDKSGLPSDRFSAERTGGSVSTLTIQRTQQEDSAVYLCASRGGTSGTSNTGELFFGEGSRLTVL.

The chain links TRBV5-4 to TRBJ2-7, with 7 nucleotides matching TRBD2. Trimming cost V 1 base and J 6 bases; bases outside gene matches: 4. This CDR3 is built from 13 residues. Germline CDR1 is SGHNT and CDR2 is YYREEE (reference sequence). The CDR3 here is CASSLNGRSEQYV. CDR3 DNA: TGTGCCAGCAGCTTGAACGGGAGGAGCGAGCAGTACGTC.

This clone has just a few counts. The CDR3 DNA is TGTGCCAGCAGCTTGGAAAGGGAGGATCAGCCCCAGCATTTT. Amino acid sequence: CASSLEREDQPQHF. The chain uses TRBV5-4 and TRBJ1-5; no definite D call. V was trimmed by 0 bases and J by 5 bases, leaving 9 bases between them. Germline-derived CDR1 and CDR2 are SGHNT and YYREEE (reference sequence). The length of the CDR3 is 14 residues.

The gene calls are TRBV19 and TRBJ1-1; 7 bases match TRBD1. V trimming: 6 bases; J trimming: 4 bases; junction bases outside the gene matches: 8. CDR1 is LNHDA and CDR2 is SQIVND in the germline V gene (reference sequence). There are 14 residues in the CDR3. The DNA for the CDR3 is TGTGCCAGTAGATCTAAGGGGGCCATCACTGAAGCTTTCTTT. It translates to CASRSKGAITEAFF.

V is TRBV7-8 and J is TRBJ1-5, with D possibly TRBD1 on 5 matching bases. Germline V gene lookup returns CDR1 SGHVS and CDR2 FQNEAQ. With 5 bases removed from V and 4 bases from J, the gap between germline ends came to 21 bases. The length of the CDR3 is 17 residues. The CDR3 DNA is TGTGCCAGCAGCCAATATAAGCTTGGCAGGGCAAATCAGCCCCAGCATTTT. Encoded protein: CASSQYKLGRANQPQHF. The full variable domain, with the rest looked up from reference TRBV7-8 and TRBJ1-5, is GAGVSQSPRYKVAKRGQDVALRCDPISGHVSLFWYQQALGQGPEFLTYFQNEAQLDKSGLPSDRFFAERPEGSVSTLKIQRTQQEDSAVYLCASSQYKLGRANQPQHFGDGTRLSIL.

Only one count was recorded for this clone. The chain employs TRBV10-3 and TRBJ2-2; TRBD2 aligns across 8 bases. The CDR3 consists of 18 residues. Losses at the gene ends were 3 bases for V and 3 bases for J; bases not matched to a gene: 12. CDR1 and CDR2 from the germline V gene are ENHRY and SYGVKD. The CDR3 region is CAISETPRGGGYTGELFF. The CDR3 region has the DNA TGTGCCATCAGTGAAACTCCGCGGGGCGGGGGGTACACCGGGGAGCTGTTTTTT.

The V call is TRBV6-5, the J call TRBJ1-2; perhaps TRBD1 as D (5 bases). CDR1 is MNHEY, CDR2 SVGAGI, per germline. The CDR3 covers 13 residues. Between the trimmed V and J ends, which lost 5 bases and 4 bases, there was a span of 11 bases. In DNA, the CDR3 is TGTGCCAGCAGTCCAGGGTATTCCTATGGCTACACCTTC. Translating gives CASSPGYSYGYTF.

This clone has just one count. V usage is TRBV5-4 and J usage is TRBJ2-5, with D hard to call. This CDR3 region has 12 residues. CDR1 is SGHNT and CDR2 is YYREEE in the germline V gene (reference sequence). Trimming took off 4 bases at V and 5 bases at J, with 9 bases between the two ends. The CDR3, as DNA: TGTGCCAGCAGCCTGGGTCCGGAGACCCAGTACTTC. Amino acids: CASSLGPETQYF.

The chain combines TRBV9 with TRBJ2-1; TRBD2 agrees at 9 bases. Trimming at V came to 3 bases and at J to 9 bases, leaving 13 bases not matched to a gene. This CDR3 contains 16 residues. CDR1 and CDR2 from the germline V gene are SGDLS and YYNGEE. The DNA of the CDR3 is TGTGCCAGCAGCGCACTTGGGAGTAGCGGGAGCGTTGAGCAGTTCTTC. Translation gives CASSALGSSGSVEQFF. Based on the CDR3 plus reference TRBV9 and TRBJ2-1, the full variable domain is DSGVTQTPKHLITATGQRVTLRCSPRSGDLSVYWYQQSLDQGLQFLIQYYNGEERAKGNILERFSAQQFPDLHSELNLSSLELGDSALYFCASSALGSSGSVEQFFGPGTRLTVL.